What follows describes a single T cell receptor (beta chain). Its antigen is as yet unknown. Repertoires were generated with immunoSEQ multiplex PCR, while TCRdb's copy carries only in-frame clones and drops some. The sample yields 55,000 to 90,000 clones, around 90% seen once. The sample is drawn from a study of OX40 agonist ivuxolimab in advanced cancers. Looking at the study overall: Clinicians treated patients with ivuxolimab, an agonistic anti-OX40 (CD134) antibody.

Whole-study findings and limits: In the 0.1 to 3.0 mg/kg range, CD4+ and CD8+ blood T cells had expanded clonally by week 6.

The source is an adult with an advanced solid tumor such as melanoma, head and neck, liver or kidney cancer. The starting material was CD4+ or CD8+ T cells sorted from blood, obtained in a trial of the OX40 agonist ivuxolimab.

The CDR3 DNA is TGTGCCACTAGGCGGGGGTCCTATGGCTACACCTTC. This codes for CATRRGSYGYTF. The chain is built from TRBV6-6 and TRBJ1-2, with D possibly being TRBD1 (5 bases). The length of the CDR3 is 12 residues. Germline values: CDR1 MNHNY, CDR2 SVGAGI (reference sequence). V lost 10 bases and J lost 4, with 13 bases in between.